Listed below are T cell receptor beta chains from one sample, sequenced in a study of T cell responses to AZD1222 COVID-19 vaccine. Profiling relied on immunoSEQ multiplex PCR, and the TCRdb table lists in-frame clones only, not all of them. Here the sample spans around 140,000 clones, just under 95% being singletons. The source was peripheral blood, collected on day 0 of AZD1222 vaccination. All receptors come from an adult in good health. Each CDR3 is given with its conserved first and last residue. D genes are given only for firm matches. Only some rows state a clone size, as once, few, many or a class for expanded clones.

J gene: TRBJ2-7
clone size: few
V gene: TRBV4-2
D gene: TRBD1
CDR3 DNA: TGTGCCAGCAGCCAAGAACTCGGGACAGGGAACGACGAGCAGTACTTC
CDR3 protein: CASSQELGTGNDEQYF

J gene: TRBJ1-5
clone size: .
V gene: TRBV6-1
D gene: .
CDR3 DNA: TGTGCCAGCAGTGAAGCAAGGAATCAGCCCCAGCATTTT
CDR3 protein: CASSEARNQPQHF

J gene: TRBJ1-3
clone size: .
V gene: TRBV5-5
D gene: .
CDR3 DNA: TGTGCCAGCAGCTTAGGTGCTCCGGGAAACACCATATATTTT
CDR3 protein: CASSLGAPGNTIYF

J gene: TRBJ2-7
clone size: .
V gene: TRBV7-2
D gene: .
CDR3 DNA: TGTGCCAGCAGCTTGATAACCGCAGGCTCCTACGAGCAGTACTTC
CDR3 protein: CASSLITAGSYEQYF

J gene: TRBJ1-2
clone size: .
V gene: TRBV7-9
D gene: .
CDR3 DNA: TGTGCCAGCAGCCCTTGGGCAGATCCCTATGGCTACACCTTC
CDR3 protein: CASSPWADPYGYTF

J gene: TRBJ2-3
clone size: .
V gene: TRBV20-1
D gene: .
CDR3 DNA: TGCAGTGCTAGTTCGGTTGAGGGCACAGATACGCAGTATTTT
CDR3 protein: CSASSVEGTDTQYF

J gene: TRBJ1-5
clone size: .
V gene: TRBV11-3
D gene: .
CDR3 DNA: TGTGCCAGCAGTTACCCCCCGGATTTT
CDR3 protein: CASSYPPDF

J gene: TRBJ2-1
clone size: .
V gene: TRBV7-2
D gene: TRBD2
CDR3 DNA: TGTGCCAGCAGCTTAGCGGGACTAGCGGGAGTAAAAAATGAGCAGTTCTTC
CDR3 protein: CASSLAGLAGVKNEQFF

J gene: TRBJ1-2
clone size: .
V gene: TRBV5-1
D gene: TRBD1
CDR3 DNA: TGCGCCAGCAGCTTTACAGGGGAGGCTAACTATGGCTACACCTTC
CDR3 protein: CASSFTGEANYGYTF

J gene: TRBJ1-1
clone size: .
V gene: TRBV21-1
D gene: .
CDR3 DNA: TGTGCCAGCAGCAAAGACAAGAACACTGAAGCTTTCTTT
CDR3 protein: CASSKDKNTEAFF

J gene: TRBJ1-2
clone size: .
V gene: TRBV7-2
D gene: .
CDR3 DNA: TGTGCCAGCAGCTACGGGTCGACAACTAACTATGGCTACACCTTC
CDR3 protein: CASSYGSTTNYGYTF

J gene: TRBJ1-1
clone size: .
V gene: TRBV6-5
D gene: .
CDR3 DNA: TGTGCCAGCATCCCGCCGGCGGGCGGGAACACTGAAGCTTTCTTT
CDR3 protein: CASIPPAGGNTEAFF

J gene: TRBJ1-2
clone size: .
V gene: TRBV14
D gene: .
CDR3 DNA: TGTGCCAGCAGCCTTATGAAGGGCGGCTACACCTTC
CDR3 protein: CASSLMKGGYTF

J gene: TRBJ1-1
clone size: .
V gene: TRBV15
D gene: .
CDR3 DNA: TGTGCCACCAGCAGAGATCGAATTGGAGGCACTGAAGCTTTCTTT
CDR3 protein: CATSRDRIGGTEAFF

J gene: TRBJ1-5
clone size: .
V gene: TRBV19
D gene: .
CDR3 DNA: TGTGCCAGTAAGGTCGGGTCTCAGCCCCAGCATTTT
CDR3 protein: CASKVGSQPQHF

J gene: TRBJ1-2
clone size: .
V gene: TRBV28
D gene: .
CDR3 DNA: TGTGCCAGCAGTTACAGTGACAGATTATATGGCTACACCTTC
CDR3 protein: CASSYSDRLYGYTF

J gene: TRBJ1-5
clone size: once
V gene: TRBV18
D gene: .
CDR3 DNA: TGTGCCAGCTCACGGGGACATCTCAATCAGCCCCAGCATTTT
CDR3 protein: CASSRGHLNQPQHF

J gene: TRBJ1-1
clone size: .
V gene: TRBV7-2
D gene: .
CDR3 DNA: TGTGCCAGCAGCTCCGCCGGGAGGAACACTGAAGCTTTCTTT
CDR3 protein: CASSSAGRNTEAFF

J gene: TRBJ2-2
clone size: .
V gene: TRBV5-4
D gene: TRBD1
CDR3 DNA: TGTGCCAGCAGTTCGGGACAGGGGGCCGGGGAGCTGTTTTTT
CDR3 protein: CASSSGQGAGELFF

J gene: TRBJ1-5
clone size: .
V gene: TRBV5-1
D gene: TRBD1
CDR3 DNA: TGCGCCAGCAGTCATGGGACAGGCAATCAGCCCCAGCATTTT
CDR3 protein: CASSHGTGNQPQHF

J gene: TRBJ2-5
clone size: .
V gene: TRBV10-2
D gene: TRBD1
CDR3 DNA: TGCGCCACCGGAAGCCCCGGGACAGGGGGTGAAGAGACCCAGTACTTC
CDR3 protein: CATGSPGTGGEETQYF

J gene: TRBJ1-6
clone size: once
V gene: TRBV9
D gene: .
CDR3 DNA: TGTGCCAGCAGCGTATCGGCAGGACCACGACCGGATTCACCCCTCCACTTT
CDR3 protein: CASSVSAGPRPDSPLHF

J gene: TRBJ2-7
clone size: .
V gene: TRBV11-2
D gene: TRBD1
CDR3 DNA: TGTGCCAGCAGCTTAGGGGACAGGGGGATCCACGAGCAGTACTTC
CDR3 protein: CASSLGDRGIHEQYF

J gene: TRBJ1-1
clone size: .
V gene: TRBV7-8
D gene: .
CDR3 DNA: TGTGCCAGCAGCTTTTTACAGGGCGTTGGCGTAGCTTTCTTT
CDR3 protein: CASSFLQGVGVAFF

J gene: TRBJ1-2
clone size: .
V gene: TRBV28
D gene: .
CDR3 DNA: TGTGCCAGCAGGGACTCCGGGACGGCTAACTATGGCTACACCTTC
CDR3 protein: CASRDSGTANYGYTF

J gene: TRBJ2-3
clone size: few
V gene: TRBV28
D gene: .
CDR3 DNA: TGTGCCAGCAGTTTAGGGGGCGCACACACAGATACGCAGTATTTT
CDR3 protein: CASSLGGAHTDTQYF

J gene: TRBJ2-3
clone size: medium-sized
V gene: TRBV19
D gene: .
CDR3 DNA: TGTGCCAGTAGTATAACTCCGTCTCCGGCAGATACGCAGTATTTT
CDR3 protein: CASSITPSPADTQYF

J gene: TRBJ1-5
clone size: once
V gene: TRBV28
D gene: .
CDR3 DNA: TGTGCCAGCAGCGCTAATCAGCCCCAGCATTTT
CDR3 protein: CASSANQPQHF

J gene: TRBJ2-2
clone size: .
V gene: TRBV5-1
D gene: .
CDR3 DNA: TGCGCCAGCTCTTCCAGCGGTTACACCGGGGAGCTGTTTTTT
CDR3 protein: CASSSSGYTGELFF

J gene: TRBJ2-3
clone size: .
V gene: TRBV27
D gene: .
CDR3 DNA: TGTGCCAGCAGTTTCATACCTGTAACCGGCACAGATACGCAGTATTTT
CDR3 protein: CASSFIPVTGTDTQYF

J gene: TRBJ2-3
clone size: .
V gene: TRBV28
D gene: TRBD1
CDR3 DNA: TGTGCCAGCAGGGTTTCCGGGACAGCTAGCACAGATACGCAGTATTTT
CDR3 protein: CASRVSGTASTDTQYF

J gene: TRBJ1-1
clone size: .
V gene: TRBV18
D gene: .
CDR3 DNA: TGTGCCAGCTCACCACTACAGGGCGAAGCTTTCTTT
CDR3 protein: CASSPLQGEAFF

J gene: TRBJ1-1
clone size: .
V gene: TRBV11-2
D gene: .
CDR3 DNA: TGTGCCAGCAGCTTAGATGGGTCGGGGGTCAACACTGAAGCTTTCTTT
CDR3 protein: CASSLDGSGVNTEAFF

J gene: TRBJ1-2
clone size: .
V gene: TRBV19
D gene: TRBD1
CDR3 DNA: TGTGCCAGTAGACAGGGGGCCGCGGAAGGCTACACCTTC
CDR3 protein: CASRQGAAEGYTF